This T cell receptor beta chain was retrieved from a study of blood T cell repertoires in COVID-19. Some clones are missing from TCRdb's copy, which holds only in-frame ones; the method was immunoSEQ multiplex PCR. Of about 420,000 clones in the sample, around 90% are singletons; the top ten hold 0.7% to 1%. There are 16 residues in the CDR3. Trimming shortened V by 4 bases and J by 2 bases, and 15 bases separated the two germline ends. Germline CDR1 and CDR2: LNHDA and SQIVND (reference sequence). The material sequenced was peripheral blood. This TCR came from a man in his late teens or twenties with COVID-19, enrolled during active disease. The genes are TRBV19 and TRBJ1-5; D is possibly TRBD1 (6 bases). CDR3 nucleotide sequence: TGTGCCAGTAGTAAAGGACAGTTTGGGGGCAATCAGCCCCAGCATTTT. The encoded protein is CASSKGQFGGNQPQHF.